Shown below are 16 T cell receptor beta chains from a single sample sequenced in a study of tumor-infiltrating lymphocytes in primary liver carcinoma. TCR beta cDNA came from roughly 0.45 ug total RNA, primed with a constant-region primer. Sequencing libraries for TCR beta derived from three nested multiplex PCR rounds that used slightly modified ARM-PCR. The first two PCR rounds used TRBV1-TRBV30 primers with a Cbeta primer, around 10 cycles each. TCRdb re-derived calls from the multiplex PCR reads in MiXCR, one entry per CDR3 protein. The profile shows 100,000 or so distinct CDR3 sequences, approximately 78% of them singletons. The source material, roughly 18-30 mg of unsorted bulk tissue, was used to co-extract RNA and DNA. Material for sequencing was liver tumor tissue from sampling region 3. Subset specified: tumor region T3, left-lateral pole. The origin of the receptors is a man in his forties or fifties with primary liver carcinoma and hepatitis B virus infection.

Regarding this clonotype: At one end the junction does not follow the germline gene, possibly because of a read error. The genes are TRBV29-1 and TRBJ2-3; a possible D gene is TRBD2 (6 bases). This CDR3 is 15 amino acids long. Germline loops: CDR1 SQVTM, CDR2 ANQGSEA. DNA of the CDR3: TGCAGCGTTGAGGGCGGGGCAGGCATCACAGGTACGCAGTACTTT. Translated: CSVEGGAGITGTQYF.

As for this clonotype: One end of the junction is discordant with germline, which a read error may explain. This chain links TRBV14 with TRBJ2-1; 8 nucleotides align to TRBD2. The length of the CDR3 is 16 residues. Germline V gene data show CDR1 as SGHDN and CDR2 as FVKESK. The DNA of the CDR3 is TGTGCCAGCAGTCCCGTAGCGGGATGGGTAAACAATGAGCACTTCTTT. It specifies CASSPVAGWVNNEHFF.

As concerns this clonotype: One junction end does not reproduce the germline sequence, and a read error may be involved. CDR3 amino acids: CACSLEGRGRGTEALF. CDR3 bases: TGTGCCTGCAGCTTAGAGGGCAGGGGACGTGGGACTGAAGCTCTCTTT. The J gene is TRBJ1-1, the V gene TRBV7-9, with D tentatively TRBD1 (6 bases). The germline CDR1 and CDR2 sequences are SEHNR and FQNEAQ (reference sequence). CDR3 size: 16 residues. Supplemented by reference TRBV7-9 and TRBJ1-1, the full variable domain reads DTGVSQNPRHKITKRGQNVTFRCDPISEHNRLYWYRQTLGQGPEFLTYFQNEAQLEKSRLLSDRFSAERPKGSFSTLEIQRTEQGDSAMYLCACSLEGRGRGTEALFGQGTRLTVV.

This clonotype has at least ten counts. The chain recombines TRBV21-1 with TRBJ1-3. TRBV21-1 is flagged as a pseudogene. This CDR3 is 10 amino acids long. The CDR3 protein is CASRGNTIYF. The CDR3 DNA is TGTGCCAGCAGGGGAAACACCATATATTTT.

The sample holds a few counts of this clonotype. A read error may be the cause here, since a much bigger clone is one base away. V is TRBV11-2 and J is TRBJ2-1; D gene uncertain. Germline V gene lookup returns CDR1 SGHAT and CDR2 FQNNGV. This CDR3 comprises 16 residues. V shed 5 bases and J shed 0 bases, with 14 bases lying between them. CDR3 bases: TGTGCCAGCAGCCCGCTTCGGTGGAGCTCCTACAATGAGCAGTTCTTC. Its translation is CASSPLRWSSYNEQFF.

J is TRBJ1-2 and V is TRBV5-6, with unresolved D. The germline gives CDR1 SGHDT, CDR2 YYEEEE. Trimming pared 5 bases from V and 8 bases from J, leaving 16 bases between. The CDR3 extends over 13 amino acids. The chain's CDR3 is CASSPNGVVGYTF. CDR3 coding DNA: TGTGCCAGCAGTCCCAACGGGGTAGTGGGCTACACCTTC.

A remark on this clonotype: Since no conserved phenylalanine or tryptophan closes the CDR3, a read error is the likely cause. The rearrangement uses TRBV11-1 and TRBJ2-7; D uncertain. Per the germline V gene, CDR1 is SGHAT and CDR2 is FQDESV (reference sequence). The CDR3 extends over 13 amino acids. The CDR3 bases are TGTGCCAGCAGGGGAAAGCGATCCTATGAGCAGTACTCC. This translates into CASRGKRSYEQYS.

This chain links TRBV29-1 with TRBJ2-3; 8 nucleotides align to TRBD2. The germline gives CDR1 SQVTM, CDR2 ANQGSEA. After removal of 3 bases from V and 4 bases from J, the junction contained 9 bases not matched to a gene. The CDR3 is made up of 15 amino acids. The DNA for the CDR3 is TGCAGCGTTGAGAAAGCGGGAGCGAGGGCAGATACGCAGTATTTT. Protein product: CSVEKAGARADTQYF.

This clonotype was detected ten times or more. The J gene is TRBJ1-2, the V gene TRBV7-9; D is unresolved. Trimming took 0 bases from V and 8 from J, leaving 10 bases between them. CDR1 is SEHNR and CDR2 is FQNEAQ in the germline V gene (reference sequence). The CDR3 has 13 residues. This chain's CDR3 is CASSLAHPQGYTF. The CDR3 nucleotides read TGTGCCAGCAGCTTAGCCCATCCACAGGGCTACACCTTC.

The gene calls are TRBV29-1 and TRBJ2-7, with D perhaps TRBD2 (5 bases). Germline V CDR1 and CDR2: SQVTM, ANQGSEA. CDR3 size: 12 residues. In nucleotides, the CDR3 is TGCTGCGCGGGTTGGAGTAATAACGAGCAGTACTTC. Amino acid sequence: CCAGWSNNEQYF.

This clonotype was seen more than once but under ten times. This may arise from a read error, as a much more abundant clone is one base away. J is TRBJ2-3 and V is TRBV18; D unresolved. The CDR3 consists of 13 residues. Trimming cost V 5 bases and J 0 bases, with 6 bases left between them. Germline CDR1 and CDR2: KGHSH and LQKENI. CDR3 nucleotides: TGTGCCAGCTCAGCAGGCAGCACAGATACGCAGTATTTT. Translating gives CASSAGSTDTQYF.

V gene TRBV6-2 or TRBV6-3 combines with J gene TRBJ2-3; 7 bases map to TRBD2. The V segment lost 2 bases and the J segment 13 bases; nucleotides outside the gene matches: 12. The CDR3 is 14 residues long. Per germline, CDR1 MNHEY and CDR2 SVGEGT. The CDR3 DNA reads as TGTGCCAGCAGTTACACCCTACCGGGAGGCCCAAAGTATTTT. It codes for CASSYTLPGGPKYF.

A few counts support this clonotype. Germline and junction disagree at one end, which may indicate a read error. The V gene is TRBV6-2 or TRBV6-3, the J gene TRBJ2-7, with a tentative D call TRBD2 (6 bases). CDR1 is MNHEY and CDR2 is SVGEGT in the germline V gene. The CDR3 contains 14 residues. This CDR3 reads CASSSLLADYERYF. CDR3 nucleotides: TGTGCTAGCAGTTCTCTTTTAGCGGACTACGAGCGGTACTTC.

A note on this clonotype: The junction does not match germline at one end; this may be a read error. The chain links TRBV4-1 to TRBJ1-6, with a tentative D call TRBD1 (6 bases). CDR3 length equals 15 residues. The germline V gene has CDR1 MGHRA and CDR2 YSYEKL. CDR3 sequence (DNA): TGCGCCAGCAGCCAGGATAGCACAGGGAATTCACCCATCCACTTT. This gives the protein CASSQDSTGNSPIHF.

The chain carries TRBV29-1 and TRBJ2-7, with TRBD2 identical over 13 bases. The CDR3 contains 15 residues. CDR1 and CDR2 from the germline V gene are SQVTM and ANQGSEA. V shed 6 bases and J 4 bases; nucleotides not matched to a gene: 9. The DNA of the CDR3 is TGCAGCGTCGCTTCGGGACTAGCGGGATCGTACGAGCAGTACTTC. It is translated as CSVASGLAGSYEQYF.

The J gene is TRBJ2-7, the V gene TRBV11-1; perhaps TRBD2 as D (6 bases). This CDR3 contains 15 residues. Germline values: CDR1 SGHAT, CDR2 FQDESV (reference sequence). CDR3 sequence reads: CASSFTGSGEYEQYV. CDR3 coding DNA: TGTGCCAGCAGCTTTACGGGATCGGGAGAATACGAGCAGTATGTC.